The clone carrying this T cell receptor beta chain appeared a few times. Its specificity is not known. Sequenced by immunoSEQ multiplex PCR; TCRdb stores in-frame clones only, minus some. The table has about 2,600 clones, about 85% seen once. This record comes from a study of brain metastases from non-small cell lung cancer. Study-wide results and limits: T-cell clones appeared expanded in around 64% of brain metastases relative to matched primary tumors. Fewer infiltrating T cells were found in brain metastases than primaries. Paired brain metastases and primary tumors largely shared TCR repertoires.

V lost 2 bases and J lost 1, with 8 bases in between. The CDR3 has 14 residues. Germline CDR1 is MNHNY and CDR2 is SVGAGI (reference sequence). The sequence derives from a donor over 35 with non-small cell lung cancer. The chain employs TRBV6-6 and TRBJ1-2; no clear D gene. Input material: primary lung tumor tissue. The chain's CDR3 is CASSYGNSNYGYTF. DNA of the CDR3: TGTGCCAGCAGTTACGGTAACAGTAACTATGGCTACACCTTC.